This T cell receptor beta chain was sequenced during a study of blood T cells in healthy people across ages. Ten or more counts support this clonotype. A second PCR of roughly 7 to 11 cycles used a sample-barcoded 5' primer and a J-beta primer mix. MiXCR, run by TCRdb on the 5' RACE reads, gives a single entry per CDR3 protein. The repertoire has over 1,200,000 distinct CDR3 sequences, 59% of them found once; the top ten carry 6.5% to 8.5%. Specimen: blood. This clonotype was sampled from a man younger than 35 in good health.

CDR3: CASSQFLVSVPYEQYF. The CDR3 DNA reads TGTGCCAGCAGCCAATTTTTGGTATCGGTACCCTACGAGCAGTACTTC. This sequence joins TRBV14 and TRBJ2-7; D remains ambiguous. Germline loops: CDR1 SGHDN, CDR2 FVKESK. V was shortened by 2 bases and J by 2 bases, with 16 bases between the two germline ends. CDR3 length equals 16 residues.